The subject of this entry is one T cell receptor (beta chain). This record comes from a study of control samples from healthy donors and cancer patients. The repertoire was sequenced with immunoSEQ multiplex PCR; TCRdb's copy has only in-frame clones and lacks some. Of 120,000 to 150,000 clones in the sample, more than 85% were seen once. Per germline, CDR1 SEHNR and CDR2 FQNEAQ (reference sequence). Trimming removed 1 base at V and 7 bases at J, with 11 bases between. The CDR3 loop spans 15 amino acids. The clonotype was recovered from a man younger than 40 in good health. The chain couples TRBV7-9 to TRBJ1-6, with D tentatively TRBD1 (6 bases). The sequencing input was blood. The DNA of the CDR3 is TGTGCCAGCAGCTTAGGAGGGGGTAAGAATTCACCCCTCCACTTT. Amino acid sequence: CASSLGGGKNSPLHF.